This TCR beta chain was sequenced for a study of T cells in Graves' hyperthyroidism and ophthalmopathy. The ends lost 3 bases at V and 2 bases at J; junction bases unmatched: 8. The CDR3 contains 17 residues. RNA transcripts provided the source from which TCR beta CDR3 regions were amplified. The HTBI primer set was used in a first-round RT-PCR of the TCR CDR3. TCRdb processed the multiplex PCR reads anew with MiXCR; each CDR3 protein has one entry. Among around 360,000 distinct CDR3 sequences listed, 13% to 15% were seen once. The receptor was derived from a woman aged 60-70 years with Graves' ophthalmopathy. The J gene is TRBJ2-7, the V gene TRBV12-3 or TRBV12-4; 12 nucleotides line up with TRBD2. Sequences were obtained from blood. The CDR3 nucleotides read TGTGCCAGCAGTTTTATGCCCCTAGCGGGAGGGACCTACGAGCAGTACTTC. It yields the protein CASSFMPLAGGTYEQYF.